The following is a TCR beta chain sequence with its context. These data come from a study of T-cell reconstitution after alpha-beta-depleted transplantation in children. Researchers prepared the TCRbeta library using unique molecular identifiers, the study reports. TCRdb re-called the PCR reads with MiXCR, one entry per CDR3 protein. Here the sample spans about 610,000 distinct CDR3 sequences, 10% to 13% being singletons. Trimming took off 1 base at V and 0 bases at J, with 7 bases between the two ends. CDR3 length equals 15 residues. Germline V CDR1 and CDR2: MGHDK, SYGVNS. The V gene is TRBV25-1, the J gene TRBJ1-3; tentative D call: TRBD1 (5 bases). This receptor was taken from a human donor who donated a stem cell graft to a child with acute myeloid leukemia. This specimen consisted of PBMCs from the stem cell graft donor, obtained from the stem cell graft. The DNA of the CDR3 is TGTGCCAGCAGTGAATCCACAGGCTCTGGAAACACCATATATTTT. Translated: CASSESTGSGNTIYF.